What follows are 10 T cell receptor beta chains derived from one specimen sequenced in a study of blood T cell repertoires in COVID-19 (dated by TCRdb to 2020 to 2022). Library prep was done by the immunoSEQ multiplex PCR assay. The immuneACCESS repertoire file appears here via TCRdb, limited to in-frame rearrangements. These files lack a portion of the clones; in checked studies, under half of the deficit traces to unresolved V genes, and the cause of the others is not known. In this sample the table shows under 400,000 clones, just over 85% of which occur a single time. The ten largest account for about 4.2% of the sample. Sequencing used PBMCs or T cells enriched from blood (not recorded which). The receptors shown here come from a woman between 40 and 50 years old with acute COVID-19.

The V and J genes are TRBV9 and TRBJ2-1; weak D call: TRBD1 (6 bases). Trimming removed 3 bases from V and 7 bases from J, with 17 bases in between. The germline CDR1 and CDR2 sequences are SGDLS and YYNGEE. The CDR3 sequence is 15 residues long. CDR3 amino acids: CASSGGGTGRNEQFF. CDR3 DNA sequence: TGTGCCAGCAGCGGAGGGGGAACAGGGCGGAATGAGCAGTTCTTC.

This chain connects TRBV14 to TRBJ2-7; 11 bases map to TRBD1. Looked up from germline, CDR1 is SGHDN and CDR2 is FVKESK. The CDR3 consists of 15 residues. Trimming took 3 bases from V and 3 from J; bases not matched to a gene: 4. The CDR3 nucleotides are TGTGCCAGCAGCCATCGGGACAGGGGGAACTACGAGCAGTACTTC. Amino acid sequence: CASSHRDRGNYEQYF.

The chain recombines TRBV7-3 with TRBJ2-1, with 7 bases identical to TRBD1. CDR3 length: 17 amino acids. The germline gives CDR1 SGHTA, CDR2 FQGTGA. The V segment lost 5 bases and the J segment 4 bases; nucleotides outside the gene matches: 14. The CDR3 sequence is CASSLGLGQAKYNEQFF. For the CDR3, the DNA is TGTGCCAGCAGCCTAGGCCTCGGACAGGCGAAATACAATGAGCAGTTCTTC.

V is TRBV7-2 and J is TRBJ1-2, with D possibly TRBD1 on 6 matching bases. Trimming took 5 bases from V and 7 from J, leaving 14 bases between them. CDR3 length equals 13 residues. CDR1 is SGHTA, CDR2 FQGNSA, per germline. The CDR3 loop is CASSLGDISGYTF. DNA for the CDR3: TGTGCCAGCAGCCTGGGGGACATTTCTGGCTACACCTTC.

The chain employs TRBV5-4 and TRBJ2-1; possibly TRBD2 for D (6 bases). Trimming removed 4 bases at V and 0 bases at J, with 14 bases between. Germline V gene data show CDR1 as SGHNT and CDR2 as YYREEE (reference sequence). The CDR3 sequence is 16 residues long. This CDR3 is CASSRGLSDSYNEQFF. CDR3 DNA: TGTGCCAGCAGCCGGGGACTCTCGGACTCCTACAATGAGCAGTTCTTC.

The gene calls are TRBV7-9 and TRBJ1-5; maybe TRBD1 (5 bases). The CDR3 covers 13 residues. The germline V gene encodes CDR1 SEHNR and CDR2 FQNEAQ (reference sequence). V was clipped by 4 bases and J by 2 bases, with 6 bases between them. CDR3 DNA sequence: TGTGCCAGCAGCTCACAGGGCAATCAGCCCCAGCATTTT. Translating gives CASSSQGNQPQHF.

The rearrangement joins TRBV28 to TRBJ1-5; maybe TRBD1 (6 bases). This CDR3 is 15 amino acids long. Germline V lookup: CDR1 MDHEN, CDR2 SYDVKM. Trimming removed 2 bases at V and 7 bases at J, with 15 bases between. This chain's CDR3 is CASSLIGRGAQPQHF. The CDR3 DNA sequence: TGTGCCAGCAGTTTAATTGGCAGGGGAGCCCAGCCCCAGCATTTT.

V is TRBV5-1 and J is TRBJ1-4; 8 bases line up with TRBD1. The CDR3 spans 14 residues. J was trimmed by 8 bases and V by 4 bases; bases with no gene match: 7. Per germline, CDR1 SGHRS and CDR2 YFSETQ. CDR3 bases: TGCGCCAGCAGCCCTCAGGGGGCGTGGGAAAAACTGTTTTTT. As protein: CASSPQGAWEKLFF.

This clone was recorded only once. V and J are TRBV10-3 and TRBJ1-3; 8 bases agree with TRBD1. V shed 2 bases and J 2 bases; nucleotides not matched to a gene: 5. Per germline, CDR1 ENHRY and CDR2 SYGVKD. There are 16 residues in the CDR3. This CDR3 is CAISEGQGVPGNTIYF. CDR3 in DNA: TGTGCCATCAGTGAGGGACAGGGAGTTCCTGGAAACACCATATATTTT.

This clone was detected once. The DNA of the CDR3 is TGTGCCAGCTCACTAACCGGGGTTAGTGGGAACACTGAAGCTTTCTTT. Amino acid sequence: CASSLTGVSGNTEAFF. J is TRBJ1-1 and V is TRBV18; D call uncertain. V gave up 4 bases and J gave up 1 base, with 16 bases separating them. The CDR3 runs to 16 residues. Germline V gives CDR1 KGHSH, CDR2 LQKENI.